Listed here are 27 T cell receptor beta chains from one sample, sequenced in a study of T cell repertoires in cytomegalovirus infection. TCRdb re-called the reads with MiXCR, one entry per CDR3 protein. The table has 650,000 to 900,000 distinct CDR3 sequences, about 27% seen once. Antigen specificity for these receptors is unknown. The sample was cultured CD8+ T cells from PBMCs, taken from culture after CMV antigen stimulation. The source of these receptors is a human donor in good health (CMV status not recorded). Some clones in this sample may be carry-over from other donors' samples.

This clonotype was picked up a small number of times. The V and J genes are TRBV6-1 and TRBJ1-6; D remains ambiguous. CDR3 size: 14 residues. Trimming removed 6 bases at V and 0 bases at J, with 6 bases between. The germline CDR1 and CDR2 sequences are MNHNS and SASEGT. CDR3: CASRGYSYNSPLHF. The CDR3 DNA is TGTGCCAGCAGGGGATACTCCTATAATTCACCCCTCCACTTT.

This clonotype was detected a few times. The chain is built from TRBV4-3 and TRBJ2-2; 10 bases map to TRBD2. J gave up 5 bases and V 4 bases, and 7 bases lay outside the gene matches. CDR3 size: 16 residues. Germline CDR1 is LGHNA and CDR2 is YSLEER. CDR3 amino acids: CASSLLAGGSTGELFF. CDR3 DNA: TGCGCCAGCAGCCTTTTAGCGGGGGGAAGTACCGGGGAGCTGTTTTTT.

The table lists this clonotype with a few counts. This chain connects TRBV20-1 to TRBJ2-3; 8 nucleotides match TRBD1. Germline CDR1 DFQATT, CDR2 SNEGSKA (reference sequence). The CDR3 runs to 14 residues. V lost 0 bases, J lost 5 bases, and 4 bases stayed unmatched. Written as DNA, the CDR3 is TGCAGTGCTAGAGACCAGGGGGCAGAAGATACGCAGTATTTT. Encoded protein: CSARDQGAEDTQYF.

V usage is TRBV10-3 and J usage is TRBJ2-1, with 8 bases matching TRBD2. The junction had 5 bases not matched to a gene; V was cut back by 1 base and J by 6 bases. Germline CDR1 ENHRY, CDR2 SYGVKD. The CDR3 extends over 15 amino acids. Written as DNA, the CDR3 is TGTGCCATCAGTGAGTTCCGGGGGGGCGGCAATGAGCAGTTCTTC. It is translated as CAISEFRGGGNEQFF.

The chain links TRBV6-6 to TRBJ2-7, with 10 bases aligning to TRBD2. V was pared by 2 bases and J by 6 bases, with 10 bases of the junction left unmatched. Germline loops: CDR1 MNHNY, CDR2 SVGAGI (reference sequence). This CDR3 is 16 amino acids long. CDR3: CASSYSGGAGQREQYF. CDR3 DNA: TGTGCCAGCAGTTACAGCGGGGGGGCGGGCCAGCGCGAGCAGTACTTC.

J is TRBJ1-2 and V is TRBV6-2 or TRBV6-3; no clear D. The V end was cut by 5 bases, the J end by 8 bases, with 12 bases between. This CDR3 spans 12 amino acids. Per germline, CDR1 MNHEY and CDR2 SVGEGT. The CDR3 reads CASSPIISGYTF. DNA for the CDR3: TGTGCCAGCAGTCCAATTATCTCCGGCTACACCTTC.

The genes are TRBV6-2 or TRBV6-3 and TRBJ2-7; weak D call: TRBD1 (5 bases). V gave up 2 bases and J gave up 6 bases, with 20 bases separating them. Per the germline V gene, CDR1 is MNHEY and CDR2 is SVGEGT. The CDR3 consists of 16 residues. CDR3 sequence reads: CASSYDRGLGASEQYV. The CDR3 DNA is TGTGCCAGCAGTTACGATAGGGGCCTAGGAGCAAGCGAGCAGTACGTC.

This clonotype was counted at least ten times. V usage is TRBV7-8 and J usage is TRBJ2-6; 8 bases are a match to TRBD1. Per the germline V gene, CDR1 is SGHVS and CDR2 is FQNEAQ. The junction had 4 bases not matched to a gene; V was cut back by 0 bases and J by 0 bases. This CDR3 has 18 amino acids. The CDR3 reads CASSLATGANSGANVLTF. The DNA for the CDR3 is TGTGCCAGCAGCTTAGCGACAGGGGCAAACTCTGGGGCCAACGTCCTGACTTTC.

This clonotype was recorded a few times. This chain uses TRBV6-5 with TRBJ1-5; perhaps TRBD1 as D (5 bases). Trimming stripped 6 bases from V and 3 bases from J, with 15 bases between. This CDR3 is 15 amino acids long. Per the germline V gene, CDR1 is MNHEY and CDR2 is SVGAGI. CDR3 amino acids: CASSRNQGANQPQHF. The DNA of the CDR3 is TGTGCCAGCAGCCGAAACCAGGGCGCCAATCAGCCCCAGCATTTT.

The chain has TRBV19 and TRBJ2-7, with unresolved D. Germline CDR1 is LNHDA and CDR2 is SQIVND (reference sequence). The V end lost 8 bases, the J end lost 3 bases, and 14 bases lay between the germline ends. The CDR3 has 13 residues. The CDR3 nucleotides read TGTGCCAGTTGCCGTAGAGGTCTCTACGAGCAGTACGTC. Translated: CASCRRGLYEQYV.

In this sample, this clonotype turned up many times. J is TRBJ2-3 and V is TRBV7-2; D is uncertain. Trimming pared 4 bases from V and 0 bases from J, leaving 11 bases between. The CDR3 loop spans 15 amino acids. Germline V gene sequence: CDR1 SGHTA, CDR2 FQGNSA. The CDR3 spells CASSSITASTDTQYF. In DNA form, the CDR3 reads TGTGCCAGCAGCTCCATCACCGCTAGCACAGATACGCAGTATTTT.

The chain is built from TRBV19 and TRBJ2-3; D is unresolved. The V end was cut by 1 base, the J end by 8 bases, with 7 bases between. Germline lookup yields CDR1 LNHDA and CDR2 SQIVND (reference sequence). The CDR3 is made up of 12 amino acids. The CDR3 reads CASSIGVSTQYF. CDR3 bases: TGTGCCAGTAGTATAGGGGTTAGTACGCAGTATTTT.

The J gene is TRBJ2-7, the V gene TRBV7-9; possibly TRBD2 for D (5 bases). This CDR3 comprises 13 residues. Germline CDR1 SEHNR, CDR2 FQNEAQ (reference sequence). Trimming removed 5 bases from V and 4 bases from J, with 12 bases in between. The CDR3 DNA is TGTGCCAGCAGCCCACCCCGGGGTTACGAGCAGTACGTC. This sequence encodes CASSPPRGYEQYV.

The V gene is TRBV12-3 or TRBV12-4, the J gene TRBJ1-5, with 7 bases fitting TRBD1. V shed 3 bases, J shed 2 bases, and the junction held 7 bases outside the gene matches. The CDR3 runs 16 residues. The CDR3 DNA sequence: TGTGCCAGCAGTTTTGACAGGGAGATAGGCAATCAGCCCCAGCATTTT. Its protein is CASSFDREIGNQPQHF.

The chain combines TRBV10-3 with TRBJ2-1; TRBD2 matches at 10 bases. V lost 2 bases and J lost 2; bases outside the gene matches: 6. Germline V gives CDR1 ENHRY, CDR2 SYGVKD. The CDR3 length is 17 residues. CDR3 coding DNA: TGTGCCATCAGTGAGGAAGAGCGGGGGGGCACCTACAATGAGCAGTTCTTC. Translating it yields CAISEEERGGTYNEQFF.

The chain recombines TRBV7-6 with TRBJ2-7; the D call may be TRBD1 or TRBD2 (5 bases each). Per germline, CDR1 SGHVS and CDR2 FNYEAQ. V was clipped by 4 bases and J by 0 bases, with 16 bases between them. The CDR3 runs 16 residues. CDR3 loop: CASSSPRDGSSYEQYF. DNA of the CDR3: TGTGCCAGCAGCTCCCCGAGGGACGGCAGCTCCTACGAGCAGTACTTC.

The V call is TRBV7-8, the J call TRBJ2-3; possibly TRBD2 for D (6 bases). The germline CDR1 and CDR2 sequences are SGHVS and FQNEAQ. The CDR3 consists of 16 residues. The V end was cut by 4 bases, the J end by 0 bases, with 14 bases between. The CDR3 DNA follows: TGTGCCAGCAGCTCGCCCGCTAGCGCAAGCACAGATACGCAGTATTTT. It codes for CASSSPASASTDTQYF. Variable domain in full (rest from reference TRBV7-8 and TRBJ2-3): GAGVSQSPRYKVAKRGQDVALRCDPISGHVSLFWYQQALGQGPEFLTYFQNEAQLDKSGLPSDRFFAERPEGSVSTLKIQRTQQEDSAVYLCASSSPASASTDTQYFGPGTRLTVL.

This rearrangement joins TRBV7-3 to TRBJ1-2, with 8 positions matching TRBD1. V shed 5 bases, J shed 4 bases, and the junction held 9 bases outside the gene matches. The CDR3 sequence is 15 residues long. Germline CDR1 and CDR2: SGHTA and FQGTGA. The CDR3 protein is CASSGLQGVVYGYTF. The CDR3 nucleotides read TGTGCCAGCAGCGGGTTACAGGGGGTAGTCTATGGCTACACCTTC.

V usage is TRBV5-4 and J usage is TRBJ1-4; maybe TRBD1 (5 bases). This CDR3 region has 16 residues. Germline V gene sequence: CDR1 SGHNT, CDR2 YYREEE (reference sequence). V was clipped by 2 bases and J by 5 bases, with 16 bases between them. The DNA for the CDR3 is TGTGCCAGCAGCTTTGGTAGGGGCGATCTCAATGAAAAACTGTTTTTT. Encoded protein: CASSFGRGDLNEKLFF.

J is TRBJ1-2 and V is TRBV10-2, with 11 bases matching TRBD1. The CDR3 loop spans 14 amino acids. Germline V gene data show CDR1 as WSHSY and CDR2 as SAAADI. V trimming: 6 bases; J trimming: 8 bases; junction bases outside the gene matches: 8. This CDR3 is CASRDWDRGIGYTF. The CDR3 coding sequence is TGCGCCAGCAGGGATTGGGACAGGGGGATCGGCTACACCTTC.

The chain has TRBV14 and TRBJ2-5; 9 bases map to TRBD2. J gave up 3 bases and V 0 bases, and 8 bases lay outside the gene matches. Per the germline V gene, CDR1 is SGHDN and CDR2 is FVKESK. CDR3 size: 17 residues. DNA for the CDR3: TGTGCCAGCAGCCAAGACCCCTTGGCTAGCGGGGAAGAGACCCAGTACTTC. It yields the protein CASSQDPLASGEETQYF. The full variable domain, in which reference TRBV14 and TRBJ2-5 provide the parts outside the CDR3, is EAGVTQFPSHSVIEKGQTVTLRCDPISGHDNLYWYRRVMGKEIKFLLHFVKESKQDESGMPNNRFLAERTGGTYSTLKVQPAELEDSGVYFCASSQDPLASGEETQYFGPGTRLLVL.

In this sample, this clonotype turned up a few times. J is TRBJ2-3 and V is TRBV14; 9 positions agree with TRBD2. Trimming at V came to 1 base and at J to 4 bases, leaving 6 bases not matched to a gene. The germline V gene has CDR1 SGHDN and CDR2 FVKESK. The CDR3 sequence is 16 residues long. CDR3 DNA sequence: TGTGCCAGCAGCCAAGTTGGTAGCGGGGGCCCAGATACGCAGTATTTT. This gives the protein CASSQVGSGGPDTQYF.

The sample holds a few counts of this clonotype. J is TRBJ1-2 and V is TRBV27; D unresolved. The CDR3 contains 15 residues. The V end was cut by 2 bases, the J end by 4 bases, with 14 bases between. Per the germline V gene, CDR1 is MNHEY and CDR2 is SMNVEV (reference sequence). This chain's CDR3 is CASSLRVGNFYGYTF. CDR3 sequence (DNA): TGTGCCAGCAGTTTAAGAGTTGGGAATTTCTATGGCTACACCTTC.

V is TRBV27 and J is TRBJ2-1; D call uncertain. Per germline, CDR1 MNHEY and CDR2 SMNVEV (reference sequence). This CDR3 comprises 14 residues. V was shortened by 3 bases and J by 4 bases, with 10 bases between the two germline ends. This CDR3 is CASSFGVVYNEQFF. CDR3 in DNA: TGTGCCAGCAGTTTTGGTGTGGTTTACAATGAGCAGTTCTTC.

The chain uses TRBV4-2 and TRBJ2-2, with D perhaps TRBD1 (6 bases). CDR1 and CDR2 from the germline V gene are LGHNA and YNFKEQ. The CDR3 runs to 15 residues. V gave up 0 bases and J gave up 6 bases, with 11 bases separating them. The CDR3 DNA is TGTGCCAGCAGCCAAGAACAGGGAATGGCCGGGGAGCTGTTTTTT. It yields the protein CASSQEQGMAGELFF.

This clonotype was counted a few times. The CDR3 loop is CASSLILDREGTGELFF. CDR3 in DNA: TGTGCCAGCAGCTTAATCCTCGACAGGGAGGGAACCGGGGAGCTGTTTTTT. The rearrangement joins TRBV11-3 to TRBJ2-2, with D possibly being TRBD1 or TRBD2 (7 bases each). CDR1 is SGHNT, CDR2 YENEEA, per germline. Trimming pared 2 bases from V and 5 bases from J, leaving 18 bases between. This CDR3 spans 17 amino acids.

V is TRBV7-9 and J is TRBJ1-1, with TRBD1 identical over 9 bases. V was pared by 0 bases and J by 7 bases, with 9 bases of the junction left unmatched. This CDR3 is built from 16 residues. Germline-derived CDR1 and CDR2 are SEHNR and FQNEAQ (reference sequence). CDR3 sequence reads: CASSLAPGQGRGEAFF. The DNA for the CDR3 is TGTGCCAGCAGCTTAGCGCCGGGACAGGGTCGCGGTGAAGCTTTCTTT.